A few counts support the clone carrying this T cell receptor beta chain. These data come from a study of blood T cell repertoires in COVID-19. Whole-study context: Sites across the United States, Italy and Spain contributed samples from acute and convalescent COVID-19.

Cohort 3 donors were reported recovered after two negative PCRs, clearance, or symptom resolution. Only in-frame clones appear in the TCRdb table, and some are missing; sequencing was by immunoSEQ multiplex PCR. The sample yields under 350,000 clones, roughly 90% seen once. This receptor was obtained from a man aged 55-75 years who had recovered from COVID-19. The source material was PBMCs or T cells enriched from blood (not recorded which).

CDR3 bases: TGTGCCAGCAGGCGACAGGGCCTCGATAATTCACCCCTCCACTTT. Translated, it gives CASRRQGLDNSPLHF. The chain joins TRBV6-5 to TRBJ1-6; the match to TRBD1 covers 7 bases. The junction had 7 bases not matched to a gene; V was cut back by 6 bases and J by 5 bases. The germline V gene has CDR1 MNHEY and CDR2 SVGAGI. The CDR3 is 15 amino acids.